The sequence of this TCR beta chain was determined in a study of CD8+CD57+ T cells in acquired aplastic anemia. Previously, flow cytometry had revealed CD8+CD57+ cell expansion in the patients chosen for sequencing. Both TCR beta VDJ combination and CDR3 sequence profiling were carried out. Genomic DNA was the template for this profiling. Using its own MiXCR run on the reads, TCRdb lists one record per CDR3 protein. The sample records around 170,000 distinct CDR3 sequences, approximately 50% being singletons. Germline trimming cut 6 bases from V and 7 bases from J; bases unmatched to any gene: 6. This CDR3 spans 14 amino acids. Germline assignment: CDR1 SGHAT and CDR2 FQNNGV.

This clonotype originated in a human donor with aplastic anemia. The chain links TRBV11-2 to TRBJ2-3, with 11 bases matching TRBD2. Sample: sorted CD4+, CD8+, or CD8+CD57+ T cells (not recorded which) from PBMCs. This CDR3 is CASSEGLAAHTQYF. The CDR3 DNA sequence: TGTGCCAGCAGTGAGGGACTAGCGGCGCATACGCAGTATTTT. The full variable domain, rest sourced from reference TRBV11-2 and TRBJ2-3, is EAGVAQSPRYKIIEKRQSVAFWCNPISGHATLYWYQQILGQGPKLLIQFQNNGVVDDSQLPKDRFSAERLKGVDSTLKIQPAKLEDSAVYLCASSEGLAAHTQYFGPGTRLTVL.